A single sample gave rise to the 8 T cell receptor beta chains below, sequenced in a study of blood T cell repertoires in COVID-19. Method: immunoSEQ multiplex PCR; TCRdb's copy keeps in-frame clones and lacks some. The table lists about 250,000 clones, 75% to 90% of them singletons. Sequenced material: peripheral blood. These receptors originate from a middle-aged woman who had recovered from COVID-19.

The V gene is TRBV18, the J gene TRBJ1-1; TRBD1 matches at 7 bases. The CDR3 contains 15 residues. Trimming cost V 3 bases and J 5 bases; bases outside gene matches: 9. The V gene's germline CDR1 is KGHSH and CDR2 LQKENI. CDR3 bases: TGTGCCAGCTCACCGCAGGGGGGCGGAGGGACTGAAGCTTTCTTT. Its protein is CASSPQGGGGTEAFF.

The gene calls are TRBV5-4 and TRBJ2-5, with TRBD1 identical over 8 bases. The junction had 6 bases not matched to a gene; V was cut back by 4 bases and J by 1 base. CDR1 is SGHNT and CDR2 is YYREEE in the germline V gene (reference sequence). CDR3 size: 15 residues. The CDR3 spells CASSPPQGAQETQYF. For the CDR3, the DNA is TGTGCCAGCAGCCCCCCTCAGGGGGCCCAAGAGACCCAGTACTTC.

About this clone itself: Relative to the germline gene, one junction end is altered; a read error may explain this. The chain joins TRBV7-7 to TRBJ2-1; 12 nucleotides line up with TRBD2. Germline CDR1 is SSHAT and CDR2 is FNYEAQ (reference sequence). This CDR3 region has 18 residues. This chain's CDR3 is CASSLPLTSGSSYNEQFF. DNA for the CDR3: TGTGCTAGCAGCTTACCATTGACTAGCGGGAGCTCCTACAATGAGCAGTTCTTC.

The CDR3 DNA is TGTGCCAGCTCACCACCAGAACAGGGAACTGAAGCTTTCTTT. As protein: CASSPPEQGTEAFF. The gene calls are TRBV18 and TRBJ1-1; maybe TRBD1 (6 bases). Germline values: CDR1 KGHSH, CDR2 LQKENI. This CDR3 comprises 14 residues. The V end was cut by 0 bases, the J end by 5 bases, with 10 bases between.

The chain carries TRBV2 and TRBJ1-2; TRBD1 is a possible D gene (5 bases). In germline, CDR1 is SNHLY, CDR2 FYNNEI. The CDR3 is 14 residues long. Trimming shortened V by 4 bases and J by 0 bases, and 9 bases separated the two germline ends. CDR3 sequence reads: CASSVGLTNYGYTF. CDR3 bases: TGTGCCAGCAGTGTGGGACTCACTAACTATGGCTACACCTTC.

Written as DNA, the CDR3 is TGCGCCAGCAGCCGGGTAGCGGGAGGCTTCTACGAGCAGTACTTC. Amino acids: CASSRVAGGFYEQYF. The rearrangement uses TRBV4-1 and TRBJ2-7, with 10 bases matching TRBD2. This CDR3 spans 15 amino acids. Germline CDR1 and CDR2: MGHRA and YSYEKL. With 4 bases clipped from V and 3 bases from J, the junction kept 6 bases outside the gene matches.

This clone has just one count. The chain is built from TRBV27 and TRBJ2-7; 9 nucleotides agree with TRBD1. There are 14 residues in the CDR3. Germline V gene lookup returns CDR1 MNHEY and CDR2 SMNVEV (reference sequence). Unmatched junction bases numbered 7, after V lost 5 bases and J lost 5 bases. CDR3 bases: TGTGCCAGCAGTCCTTACAGGGGGCGCGACGAGCAGTACTTC. Translation: CASSPYRGRDEQYF.

This clone occurred a few times. The rearrangement links TRBV6-4 to TRBJ2-1, with 9 bases matching TRBD2. Germline values: CDR1 MRHNA, CDR2 SNTAGT. V lost 8 bases and J lost 5; bases outside the gene matches: 7. The CDR3 has 14 residues. The CDR3 DNA reads TGTGCCAGCTCGCGGGAGGGGGAACACAATGAGCAGTTCTTC. Protein: CASSREGEHNEQFF.